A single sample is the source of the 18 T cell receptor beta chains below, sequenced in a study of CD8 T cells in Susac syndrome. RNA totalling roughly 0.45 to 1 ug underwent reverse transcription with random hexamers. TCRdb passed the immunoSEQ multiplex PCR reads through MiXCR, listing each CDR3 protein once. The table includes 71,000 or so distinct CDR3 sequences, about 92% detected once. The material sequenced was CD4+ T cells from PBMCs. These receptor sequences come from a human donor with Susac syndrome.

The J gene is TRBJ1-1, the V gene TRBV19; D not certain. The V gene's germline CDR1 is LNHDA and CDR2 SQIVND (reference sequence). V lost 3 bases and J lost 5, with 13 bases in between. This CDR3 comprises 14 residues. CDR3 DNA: TGTGCCAGTAGTATGGAGGGAGTTCCGACTGAAGCTTTCTTT. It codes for CASSMEGVPTEAFF.

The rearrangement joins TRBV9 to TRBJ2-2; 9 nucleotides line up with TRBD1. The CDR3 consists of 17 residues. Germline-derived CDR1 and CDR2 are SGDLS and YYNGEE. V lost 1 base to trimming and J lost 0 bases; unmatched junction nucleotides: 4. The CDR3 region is CASSVTRDRANTGELFF. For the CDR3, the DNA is TGTGCCAGCAGCGTAACCCGGGACAGGGCGAACACCGGGGAGCTGTTTTTT.

In DNA form, the CDR3 reads TGTGCCAGCAGCTTAGCTTATCGTGGGGGAACCAAAAACATTCAGTACTTC. It is translated as CASSLAYRGGTKNIQYF. The V call is TRBV7-9, the J call TRBJ2-4, with D perhaps matching TRBD1 or TRBD2 (5 bases each). This CDR3 has 17 amino acids. V lost 0 bases, J lost 2 bases, and 14 bases lay in between. CDR1 is SEHNR, CDR2 FQNEAQ, per germline (reference sequence).

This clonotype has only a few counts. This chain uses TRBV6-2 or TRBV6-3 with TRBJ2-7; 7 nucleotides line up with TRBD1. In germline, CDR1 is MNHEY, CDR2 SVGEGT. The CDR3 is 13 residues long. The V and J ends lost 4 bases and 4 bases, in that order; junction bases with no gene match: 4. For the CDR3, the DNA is TGTGCCAGCAGTTTCGGACAGGTATACGAGCAGTACTTC. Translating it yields CASSFGQVYEQYF.

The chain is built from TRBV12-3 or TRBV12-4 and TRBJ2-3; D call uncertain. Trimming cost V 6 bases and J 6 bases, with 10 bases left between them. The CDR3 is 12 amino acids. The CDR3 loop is CASSLKWDTQYF. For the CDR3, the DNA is TGTGCCAGCAGCTTGAAATGGGATACGCAGTATTTT.

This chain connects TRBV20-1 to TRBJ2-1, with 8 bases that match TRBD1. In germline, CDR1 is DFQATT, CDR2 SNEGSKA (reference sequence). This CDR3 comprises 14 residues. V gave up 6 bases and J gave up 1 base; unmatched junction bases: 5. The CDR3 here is CSASDRGSYNEQFF. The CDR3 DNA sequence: TGCAGTGCCTCCGACAGGGGTTCCTACAATGAGCAGTTCTTC.

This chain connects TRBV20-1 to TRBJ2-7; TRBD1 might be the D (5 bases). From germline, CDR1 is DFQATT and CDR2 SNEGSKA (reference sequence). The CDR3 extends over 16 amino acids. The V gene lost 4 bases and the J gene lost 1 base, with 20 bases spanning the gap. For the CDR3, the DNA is TGCAGTGCTAAAGACCCCCTGACAGTGGCTTCCTACGAGCAGTACTTC. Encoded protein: CSAKDPLTVASYEQYF.

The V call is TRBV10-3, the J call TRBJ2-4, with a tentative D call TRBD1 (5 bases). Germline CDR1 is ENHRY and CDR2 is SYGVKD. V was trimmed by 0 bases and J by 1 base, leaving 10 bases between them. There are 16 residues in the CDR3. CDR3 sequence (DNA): TGTGCCATCAGTGAGTCGGCAGGGTTGGCCAAAAACATTCAGTACTTC. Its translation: CAISESAGLAKNIQYF.

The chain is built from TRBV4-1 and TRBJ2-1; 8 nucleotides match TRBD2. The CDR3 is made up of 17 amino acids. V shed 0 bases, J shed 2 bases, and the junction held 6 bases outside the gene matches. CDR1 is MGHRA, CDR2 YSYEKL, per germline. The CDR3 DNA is TGCGCCAGCAGCCAAGATCCGGGGCGGGGGGCCTACAATGAGCAGTTCTTC. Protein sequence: CASSQDPGRGAYNEQFF.

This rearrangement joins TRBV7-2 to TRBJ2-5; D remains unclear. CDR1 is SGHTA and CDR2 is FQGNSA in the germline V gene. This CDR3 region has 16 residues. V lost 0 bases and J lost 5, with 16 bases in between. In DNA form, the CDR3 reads TGTGCCAGCAGCTTAGCGCAAGGCTACTCTGCGGAGACCCAGTACTTC. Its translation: CASSLAQGYSAETQYF.

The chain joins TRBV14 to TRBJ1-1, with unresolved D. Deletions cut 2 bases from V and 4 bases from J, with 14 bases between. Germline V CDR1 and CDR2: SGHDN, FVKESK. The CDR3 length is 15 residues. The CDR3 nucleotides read TGTGCCAGCAGCCAATTTTTAGGGCCGGGCACTGAAGCTTTCTTT. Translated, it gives CASSQFLGPGTEAFF.

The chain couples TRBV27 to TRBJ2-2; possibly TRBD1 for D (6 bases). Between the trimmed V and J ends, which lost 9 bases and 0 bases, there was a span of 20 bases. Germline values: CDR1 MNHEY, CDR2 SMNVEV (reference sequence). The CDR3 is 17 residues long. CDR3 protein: CASRRTATHSNTGELFF. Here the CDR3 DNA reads TGTGCCAGTCGAAGGACAGCCACCCATTCGAACACCGGGGAGCTGTTTTTT.

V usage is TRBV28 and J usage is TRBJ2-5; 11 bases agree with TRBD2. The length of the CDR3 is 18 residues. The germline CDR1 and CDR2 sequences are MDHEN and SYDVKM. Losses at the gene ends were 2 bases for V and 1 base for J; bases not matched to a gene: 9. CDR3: CASSLRLAGLSLQETQYF. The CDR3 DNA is TGTGCCAGCAGTTTAAGACTAGCGGGGCTCTCCCTCCAAGAGACCCAGTACTTC.

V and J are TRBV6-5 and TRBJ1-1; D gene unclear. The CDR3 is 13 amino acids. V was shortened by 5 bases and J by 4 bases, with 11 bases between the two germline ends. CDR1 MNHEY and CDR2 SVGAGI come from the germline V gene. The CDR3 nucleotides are TGTGCCAGCAGTCGATCGGGGAGCACTGAAGCTTTCTTT. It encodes CASSRSGSTEAFF.

The CDR3 region has the DNA TGTGCCTGGAGCCTCCGCGGCAATCAGCCCCAGCATTTT. Protein sequence: CAWSLRGNQPQHF. The V and J genes are TRBV30 and TRBJ1-5, with unresolved D. The CDR3 is made up of 13 amino acids. V was shortened by 3 bases and J by 2 bases, with 8 bases between the two germline ends. The germline V gene encodes CDR1 GTSNPN and CDR2 SVGIG (reference sequence).

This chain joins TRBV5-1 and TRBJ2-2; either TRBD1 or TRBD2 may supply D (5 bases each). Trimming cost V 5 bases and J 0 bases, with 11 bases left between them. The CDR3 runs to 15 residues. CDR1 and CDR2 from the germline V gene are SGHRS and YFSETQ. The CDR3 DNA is TGCGCCAGCAGTTCTGGGACCTCGAACACCGGGGAGCTGTTTTTT. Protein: CASSSGTSNTGELFF.

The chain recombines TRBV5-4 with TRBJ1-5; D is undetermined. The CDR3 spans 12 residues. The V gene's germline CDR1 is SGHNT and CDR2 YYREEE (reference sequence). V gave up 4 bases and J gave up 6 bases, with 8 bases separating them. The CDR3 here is CASSLYGQPQHF. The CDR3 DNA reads TGTGCCAGCAGCCTGTATGGTCAGCCCCAGCATTTT.

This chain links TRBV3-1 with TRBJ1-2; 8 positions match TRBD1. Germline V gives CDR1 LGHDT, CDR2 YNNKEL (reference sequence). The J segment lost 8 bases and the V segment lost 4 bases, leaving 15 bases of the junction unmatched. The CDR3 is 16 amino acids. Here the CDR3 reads CASSPRTGRLWSGYTF. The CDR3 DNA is TGTGCCAGCAGCCCTCGGACAGGGCGGCTCTGGTCCGGCTACACCTTC.